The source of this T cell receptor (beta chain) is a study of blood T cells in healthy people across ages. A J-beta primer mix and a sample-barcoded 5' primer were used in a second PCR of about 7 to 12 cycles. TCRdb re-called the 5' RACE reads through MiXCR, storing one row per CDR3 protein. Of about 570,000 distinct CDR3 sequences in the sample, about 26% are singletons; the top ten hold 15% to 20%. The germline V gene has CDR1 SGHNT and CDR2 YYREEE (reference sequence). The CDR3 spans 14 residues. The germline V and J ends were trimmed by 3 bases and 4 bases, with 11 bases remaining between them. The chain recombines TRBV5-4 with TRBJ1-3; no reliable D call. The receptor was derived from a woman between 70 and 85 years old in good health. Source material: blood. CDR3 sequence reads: CASSSRTEGNTIYF. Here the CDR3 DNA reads TGTGCCAGCAGCTCGCGGACGGAAGGAAACACCATATATTTT.